A single sample gave rise to the 27 T cell receptor beta chains below, sequenced in a study of cytomegalovirus exposure and HLA in healthy donors. 13 Jbeta primers and 60 Vbeta primers were used for the PCR. Produced via immunoSEQ multiplex PCR; TCRdb's table is partial and in-frame only. This table has 200,000 or so clones, roughly four fifths appearing once. Sequences were obtained from PBMCs. These receptors came from a woman between 18 and 30 years old in good health and CMV-seronegative.

CDR3 in DNA: TGTGCCAGCAGTGACTGGGGGGGACAGCCCCAGCATTTT. Protein: CASSDWGGQPQHF. This chain uses TRBV6-4 with TRBJ1-5, with D maybe TRBD1 (5 bases). Germline V lookup: CDR1 MRHNA, CDR2 SNTAGT. Between the trimmed V and J ends, which lost 1 base and 7 bases, there was a span of 8 bases. This CDR3 has 13 amino acids.

This CDR3 reads CASSQEETGGFYEQFF. CDR3 DNA: TGCGCCAGCAGCCAAGAAGAGACAGGGGGCTTCTATGAGCAGTTCTTC. The chain joins TRBV4-1 to TRBJ2-1; 10 bases match TRBD1. Trimming at V came to 0 bases and at J to 8 bases, leaving 7 bases not matched to a gene. The CDR3 covers 16 residues. CDR1 and CDR2 (germline): MGHRA, YSYEKL.

The V call is TRBV7-9, the J call TRBJ2-3; TRBD2 might be the D (6 bases). Trimming shortened V by 3 bases and J by 1 base, and 11 bases separated the two germline ends. This CDR3 contains 15 residues. Looked up from germline, CDR1 is SEHNR and CDR2 is FQNEAQ (reference sequence). The chain's CDR3 is CASSFGSGGTDTQYF. The CDR3 nucleotides are TGTGCCAGCAGCTTCGGTAGCGGAGGCACAGATACGCAGTATTTT.

The rearrangement uses TRBV27 and TRBJ1-2; 11 nucleotides agree with TRBD1. In germline, CDR1 is MNHEY, CDR2 SMNVEV (reference sequence). V shed 2 bases, J shed 7 bases, and the junction held 3 bases outside the gene matches. CDR3 length equals 14 residues. In DNA form, the CDR3 reads TGTGCCAGCAGTTTACTGGGACAGGGGGGTGGCTACACCTTC. Amino acid sequence: CASSLLGQGGGYTF.

J is TRBJ2-7 and V is TRBV27; D perhaps matches TRBD2 (5 bases). The germline V gene encodes CDR1 MNHEY and CDR2 SMNVEV (reference sequence). This CDR3 has 14 residues. The V gene lost 5 bases and the J gene lost 3 bases, with 14 bases spanning the gap. DNA of the CDR3: TGTGCCAGCAGTACAGCCGGGAACCTCTACGAGCAGTACTTC. This encodes CASSTAGNLYEQYF.

The gene calls are TRBV18 and TRBJ1-1, with 7 bases lining up with TRBD1. Germline CDR1 KGHSH, CDR2 LQKENI. Trimming removed 3 bases from V and 3 bases from J; junction bases left unmatched: 19. There are 19 residues in the CDR3. CDR3 nucleotide sequence: TGTGCCAGCTCACCGCGAAATCCGGGACAGCACAACTTTGACACTGAAGCTTTCTTT. As protein: CASSPRNPGQHNFDTEAFF. The full variable domain, with the rest looked up from reference TRBV18 and TRBJ1-1, is NAGVMQNPRHLVRRRGQEARLRCSPMKGHSHVYWYRQLPEEGLKFMVYLQKENIIDESGMPKERFSAEFPKEGPSILRIQQVVRGDSAAYFCASSPRNPGQHNFDTEAFFGQGTRLTVV.

CDR3 coding DNA: TGTGCCAGCAGCGACAGTGCGAATGAAAAACTGTTTTTT. Translated, it gives CASSDSANEKLFF. The J gene is TRBJ1-4, the V gene TRBV6-5; D may be TRBD1 (5 bases). Trimming took 6 bases from V and 5 from J, leaving 10 bases between them. Germline V gives CDR1 MNHEY, CDR2 SVGAGI. The CDR3 has 13 amino acids.

This clone has only one observation. The chain links TRBV11-2 to TRBJ1-1; D call uncertain. Germline CDR1 reads SGHAT; CDR2 reads FQNNGV. The CDR3 covers 16 residues. Trimming took off 5 bases at V and 0 bases at J, with 16 bases between the two ends. The CDR3 nucleotides read TGTGCCAGCAGCCAAACGAAGGAGTTCATGAACACTGAAGCTTTCTTT. As protein: CASSQTKEFMNTEAFF.

The V gene is TRBV13, the J gene TRBJ2-7; possibly TRBD1 for D (5 bases). This CDR3 has 15 amino acids. Germline V CDR1 and CDR2: PRHDT, FYEKMQ (reference sequence). Trimming left V 0 bases short and J 2 bases short, with 11 bases between. The CDR3 sequence is CASSLGDTLTYEQYF. CDR3 sequence (DNA): TGTGCCAGCAGCTTAGGGGACACCCTGACCTACGAGCAGTACTTC.

This rearrangement joins TRBV2 to TRBJ1-2, with 8 bases aligning to TRBD1. Trimming at V came to 6 bases and at J to 4 bases, leaving 7 bases not matched to a gene. The germline CDR1 and CDR2 sequences are SNHLY and FYNNEI. The CDR3 sequence is 14 residues long. CDR3 amino acids: CASSQTGASYGYTF. Here the CDR3 DNA reads TGTGCCAGCAGCCAGACAGGGGCAAGCTATGGCTACACCTTC.

V and J are TRBV18 and TRBJ2-3; TRBD2 matches at 11 bases. CDR1 and CDR2 (germline): KGHSH, LQKENI. CDR3 length: 15 residues. The V and J ends lost 3 bases and 6 bases, in that order; junction bases with no gene match: 5. CDR3 in amino acids: CASSPFPSGGDTQYF. DNA of the CDR3: TGTGCCAGCTCACCCTTCCCTAGCGGGGGGGATACGCAGTATTTT.

This clone was counted a single time. The J gene is TRBJ1-2, the V gene TRBV29-1, with 10 bases fitting TRBD1. V lost 3 bases and J lost 2; bases outside the gene matches: 9. CDR1 and CDR2 (germline): SQVTM, ANQGSEA. This CDR3 is built from 16 residues. The DNA of the CDR3 is TGCAGCGTTGATTTGCGACAGGGGGCCCTCAACTATGGCTACACCTTC. It yields the protein CSVDLRQGALNYGYTF.

This clone has just a few counts. The V call is TRBV5-1, the J call TRBJ1-2, with D possibly TRBD1 on 6 matching bases. V dropped 4 bases and J dropped 0 bases, with 13 bases sitting between them. This CDR3 contains 15 residues. Germline V gene sequence: CDR1 SGHRS, CDR2 YFSETQ. The CDR3 DNA reads as TGCGCCAGCAGCATTGCAGGGGAATCTAACTATGGCTACACCTTC. Translating it yields CASSIAGESNYGYTF.

This rearrangement joins TRBV7-9 to TRBJ2-1; 7 bases align to TRBD1. The germline CDR1 and CDR2 sequences are SEHNR and FQNEAQ (reference sequence). The CDR3 contains 14 residues. The trim removed 5 bases at V and 6 bases at J, leaving 7 bases unmatched. The CDR3 sequence: CASSKDRRGNEQFF. CDR3 bases: TGTGCCAGCAGCAAGGACAGGAGAGGCAATGAGCAGTTCTTC.

This clone was seen a single time. One junction end does not reproduce the germline sequence, and a read error may be involved. This sample includes further DNA sequences coding for the same CDR3. This rearrangement joins TRBV6-5 to TRBJ2-5; 8 nucleotides line up with TRBD2. CDR3 size: 14 residues. Germline CDR1 MNHEY, CDR2 SVGAGI. The CDR3 nucleotides read TGTGCCAGCAGCTACTCAGCGGGGGCAGAGACCCAGTACTTC. This translates into CASSYSAGAETQYF.

The sample holds a few counts of this clone. The chain links TRBV4-2 to TRBJ1-6, with TRBD1 identical over 9 bases. Trimming removed 4 bases from V and 9 bases from J; junction bases left unmatched: 7. This CDR3 has 15 residues. The germline V gene encodes CDR1 LGHNA and CDR2 YNFKEQ. The CDR3 DNA reads TGTGCCAGCAGCCGGCAAACAGGGGGCTCTTCACCCCTCCACTTT. Amino acid sequence: CASSRQTGGSSPLHF.

The V call is TRBV19, the J call TRBJ1-5; 9 nucleotides line up with TRBD1. Per the germline V gene, CDR1 is LNHDA and CDR2 is SQIVND (reference sequence). V dropped 9 bases and J dropped 4; count of bases not matched to a gene: 10. The CDR3 has 15 amino acids. CDR3 loop: CASLPSGTGNQPQHF. For the CDR3, the DNA is TGTGCCAGCCTTCCCTCCGGGACAGGGAATCAGCCCCAGCATTTT.

This clone was picked up a small number of times. The chain couples TRBV2 to TRBJ2-5; D might be TRBD1 (5 bases). Germline V gene sequence: CDR1 SNHLY, CDR2 FYNNEI. The CDR3 is 12 amino acids. Trimming removed 2 bases from V and 4 bases from J, with 5 bases in between. CDR3 amino acids: CASSERGETQYF. The CDR3 DNA is TGTGCCAGCAGTGAAAGGGGAGAGACCCAGTACTTC. Drawing the rest from reference TRBV2 and TRBJ2-5, the complete variable domain is EPEVTQTPSHQVTQMGQEVILRCVPISNHLYFYWYRQILGQKVEFLVSFYNNEISEKSEIFDDQFSVERPDGSNFTLKIRSTKLEDSAMYFCASSERGETQYFGPGTRLLVL.

This clone was seen a handful of times. V gene TRBV27 combines with J gene TRBJ1-2; tentatively, D is TRBD1 (6 bases). Per germline, CDR1 MNHEY and CDR2 SMNVEV (reference sequence). V lost 3 bases and J lost 5, with 10 bases in between. The CDR3 is made up of 13 amino acids. In DNA, the CDR3 is TGTGCCAGCAGTTTCTCAGGGACATATGGCTACACCTTC. It encodes CASSFSGTYGYTF.

CDR3 sequence (DNA): TGTGCCAGCAGCCAAGTAGGAGCGGGGGGCCAAGAGACCCAGTACTTC. Its translation: CASSQVGAGGQETQYF. The V call is TRBV14, the J call TRBJ2-5, with 9 bases lining up with TRBD2. Per germline, CDR1 SGHDN and CDR2 FVKESK. The V segment lost 1 base and the J segment 1 base; nucleotides outside the gene matches: 4. The CDR3 has 16 amino acids.

This clone showed up just a few times. This chain connects TRBV6-1 to TRBJ1-1, with 8 bases lining up with TRBD1. V dropped 6 bases and J dropped 11; count of bases not matched to a gene: 5. The CDR3 is made up of 11 amino acids. CDR1 and CDR2 from the germline V gene are MNHNS and SASEGT. The CDR3 sequence is CASRDRGSAFF. CDR3 nucleotide sequence: TGTGCCAGCAGAGACAGGGGTTCGGCTTTCTTT.

The genes are TRBV6-1 and TRBJ2-5; D possibly corresponds to TRBD2 (6 bases). The DNA end favors TRBJ2-7, so the J call may be wrong. CDR3 length: 16 amino acids. Germline-derived CDR1 and CDR2 are MNHNS and SASEGT. CDR3 coding DNA: TGTGCCAGCAGTGAAGCACAGACTAGTTCATTCTACGAGCAGTACTTC. It specifies CASSEAQTSSFYEQYF.

This rearrangement joins TRBV6-5 to TRBJ2-5; 11 positions agree with TRBD2. CDR1 and CDR2 from the germline V gene are MNHEY and SVGAGI. With V trimmed by 6 bases and J by 5 bases, 8 bases remained unmatched. The CDR3 sequence is 15 residues long. Written as DNA, the CDR3 is TGTGCCAGCAGGGTTAGCGGGGGGGCCTTGGAGACCCAGTACTTC. It translates to CASRVSGGALETQYF.

This rearrangement joins TRBV13 to TRBJ1-3; D is unresolved. This CDR3 contains 15 residues. Germline V gene lookup returns CDR1 PRHDT and CDR2 FYEKMQ (reference sequence). V was clipped by 5 bases and J by 0 bases, with 11 bases between them. As DNA, the CDR3 is TGTGCCAGCAGCAGCCCAACCCTCTCTGGAAACACCATATATTTT. Its translation is CASSSPTLSGNTIYF.

V and J are TRBV7-9 and TRBJ1-3; TRBD1 agrees at 7 bases. The CDR3 has 14 residues. Germline CDR1 SEHNR, CDR2 FQNEAQ (reference sequence). The V segment lost 5 bases and the J segment 5 bases; nucleotides outside the gene matches: 6. DNA for the CDR3: TGTGCCAGCAGCATTTCGACAGGGAGAAACACCATATATTTT. Amino acids: CASSISTGRNTIYF. The full variable domain, in which reference TRBV7-9 and TRBJ1-3 provide the parts outside the CDR3, is DTGVSQNPRHKITKRGQNVTFRCDPISEHNRLYWYRQTLGQGPEFLTYFQNEAQLEKSRLLSDRFSAERPKGSFSTLEIQRTEQGDSAMYLCASSISTGRNTIYFGEGSWLTVV.

The chain is built from TRBV7-7 and TRBJ2-1, with 7 bases lining up with TRBD1. This CDR3 contains 13 residues. V lost 5 bases and J lost 5; bases outside the gene matches: 3. From germline, CDR1 is SSHAT and CDR2 FNYEAQ (reference sequence). As DNA, the CDR3 is TGTGCCAGCAGCACGGGACAGAACAATGAGCAGTTCTTC. This codes for CASSTGQNNEQFF.

The chain couples TRBV19 to TRBJ2-7; perhaps TRBD1 as D (6 bases). The CDR3 totals 16 residues. V was trimmed by 5 bases and J by 5 bases, leaving 22 bases between them. Germline V CDR1 and CDR2: LNHDA, SQIVND (reference sequence). The CDR3 here is CASSSLFRDTENEQYF. The CDR3 DNA reads TGTGCCAGTAGTTCCCTATTCAGGGACACCGAAAACGAGCAGTACTTC.